The text below deals with one T cell receptor beta chain. The data belong to a study of blood T cell repertoires in COVID-19. J gave up 2 bases and V 2 bases, and 5 bases lay outside the gene matches. This CDR3 has 15 amino acids. Germline loops: CDR1 MNHEY, CDR2 SVGAGI. Repertoires were generated with immunoSEQ multiplex PCR, while TCRdb's copy carries only in-frame clones and drops some. This repertoire shows approximately 230,000 clones, 80% to 90% found once; its top ten account for 20%. The origin of this receptor is a man younger than 40 with active or convalescent COVID-19. The genes are TRBV6-5 and TRBJ2-5, with 7 nucleotides matching TRBD2. Specimen: peripheral blood. The CDR3 region is CASSYVEAGQETQYF. CDR3 sequence (DNA): TGTGCCAGCAGTTACGTCGAAGCGGGACAAGAGACCCAGTACTTC.